This T cell receptor beta chain was observed in a study of blood T cell repertoires in COVID-19. As originally analysed: Estimated nucleated cell counts came from reference gene primer amplification. Sequencing used immunoSEQ multiplex PCR; TCRdb keeps in-frame clones, though not all of them. That table gives V, J and clone size, and the DNA gave D and trimming. This table holds 160,000 or so clones, over 75% found once. Germline CDR1 reads KGHDR; CDR2 reads SFDVKD. The CDR3 has 15 residues. V lost 7 bases, J lost 2 bases, and 13 bases lay in between. Recovered Cohort 3 donors showed two negative PCRs, clearance, or symptom resolution.

The sequence was collected from a man aged 40-49 years who had recovered from COVID-19. The sequencing input was PBMCs or T cells enriched from blood (not recorded which). V is TRBV24-1 and J is TRBJ2-2; possibly TRBD1 for D (6 bases). CDR3 residues: CATSGAGANTGELFF. CDR3 DNA sequence: TGTGCCACCAGCGGGGCAGGGGCCAACACCGGGGAGCTGTTTTTT.